Listed below are T cell receptor beta chains from one sample, sequenced in a study of cytomegalovirus exposure and HLA in healthy donors. Clones were sequenced by immunoSEQ multiplex PCR, and TCRdb holds only the in-frame ones, with some missing. In the table there are over 150,000 clones, around 75% of which are singletons. Sequencing was performed on PBMCs. Receptors originate from a male donor in good health and CMV-seronegative. The CDR3 runs from the conserved cysteine through the conserved F or W. A D gene is named only where the DNA matches it firmly. Clone size is given for some rows only: seen once, a few or many times, or a class if the clone is expanded.

NA TRBJ2-7 TRBV27 TRBD2 TGTGCCAGCAGTAGCCGGGGAGGGCCCTACGAGCAGTACTTC CASSSRGGPYEQYF
NA TRBJ1-4 TRBV15 NA TGTGCCACCAGCAGATCACAGGGACGGGATGAAAAACTGTTTTTT CATSRSQGRDEKLFF
few TRBJ2-2 TRBV18 TRBD2 TGTGCCAGCTCCCAGTGGACTAGCGGGAGGAACACCGGGGAGCTGTTTTTT CASSQWTSGRNTGELFF
NA TRBJ1-1 TRBV5-1 TRBD1 TGCGCCAGCAGCCCCCGACAGGGGGAGAACACTGAAGCTTTCTTT CASSPRQGENTEAFF
NA TRBJ2-1 TRBV11-1 NA TGTGCCAGCAGCTTGGGAACAGGGCGCTCCTACAATGAGCAGTTCTTC CASSLGTGRSYNEQFF
NA TRBJ1-3 TRBV9 NA TGTGCCAGCAGCGTAGAGGGCCTAGCGAGAGGAAACACCATATATTTT CASSVEGLARGNTIYF
NA TRBJ1-3 TRBV5-8 NA TGTGCCAGCAGCTCTGACACCTCTGGAAACACCATATATTTT CASSSDTSGNTIYF
few TRBJ1-5 TRBV19 TRBD1 TGTGCCAGTAGGAGGACAGGGCCCACACAGCCCCAGCATTTT CASRRTGPTQPQHF
NA TRBJ1-2 TRBV5-6 NA TGTGCCAGCAGCTTACTACAGGGCCCCACGGCGTATGGCTACACCTTC CASSLLQGPTAYGYTF
NA TRBJ1-2 TRBV7-2 NA TGTGCCAGCAGCTCAGGACAGTTCTATGGCTACACCTTC CASSSGQFYGYTF
NA TRBJ2-7 TRBV19 TRBD1 TGTGCCAGCGGGACAGGAAGGGTGCAGTACTTC CASGTGRVQYF
NA TRBJ2-3 TRBV7-7 TRBD2 TGTGCCAGCAGCATAGGACTAGCGGGAGTGGGATCGCGAGATACGCAGTATTTT CASSIGLAGVGSRDTQYF
NA TRBJ1-3 TRBV6-5 TRBD1 TGTGCCAGCAGGACCGGGACAGGTGGAAACACCATATATTTT CASRTGTGGNTIYF
few TRBJ2-1 TRBV11-3 NA TGTGCCAGCAGCTTAGGCGGTGAGCAGTTCTTC CASSLGGEQFF
once TRBJ1-1 TRBV7-9 NA TGTGCCAGCAGCTTCCCCGAGGACAGACCTGAAGCTTTCTTT CASSFPEDRPEAFF
NA TRBJ1-4 TRBV4-1 NA TGCGCCAGCAGCCTCGGGACTGACATTAATGAAAAACTGTTTTTT CASSLGTDINEKLFF
few TRBJ1-1 TRBV27 TRBD1 TGTGCCAGCAGCCCAAACGGACAGGGAAGGTTCGAAGCTTTCTTT CASSPNGQGRFEAFF
NA TRBJ2-2 TRBV10-3 TRBD1 TGTGCCATCACCAGACCGGGACAGGGGGCCTTCGGGGAGCTGTTTTTT CAITRPGQGAFGELFF
few TRBJ2-3 TRBV4-3 TRBD2 TGCGCCAGCAGCCAAGCAGGACTAGCAACAGATACGCAGTATTTT CASSQAGLATDTQYF
NA TRBJ2-5 TRBV2 NA TGTGCCAGCAACGCTTTAGGCAGCGGGCAGTACTTC CASNALGSGQYF
NA TRBJ2-5 TRBV7-9 TRBD1 TGTGCCAGCAGCAGCCCTAACAGGGGGATGTACCAAGAGACCCAGTACTTC CASSSPNRGMYQETQYF
NA TRBJ1-2 TRBV2 TRBD1 TGTGCCAGCTTGGGACAGGGGGGATTTGGCTATGGCTACACCTTC CASLGQGGFGYGYTF
few TRBJ1-4 TRBV6-1 TRBD1 TGTGCCAGCAGTGAGGTTTGGACAGGGCCTAATGAAAAACTGTTTTTT CASSEVWTGPNEKLFF
NA TRBJ2-2 TRBV27 NA TGTGCCAGCAGTTTATTCGGTAGCAGGGGCGGGGAGCTGTTTTTT CASSLFGSRGGELFF
few TRBJ2-5 TRBV25-1 TRBD1 TGTGCCAGCAGTGAACGACAGGGCTTGGAGACCCAGTACTTC CASSERQGLETQYF
NA TRBJ1-1 TRBV5-1 NA TGCGCCAGCAGCCTCCTAGGGGCCACCGAAGCTTTCTTT CASSLLGATEAFF
once TRBJ1-2 TRBV28 TRBD1 TGTGCCAGCAGTCGGGGACAGGAAAGCTATGGCTACACCTTC CASSRGQESYGYTF
NA TRBJ2-7 TRBV27 NA TGTGCCAGCAGTTTATCGGAAGGCGGGACCTCCTACGAGCAGTACTTC CASSLSEGGTSYEQYF
NA TRBJ2-2 TRBV7-2 NA TGTGCCAGCAGTAAAGAGGCCAGTTTCCGCGGCGGGGAGCTGTTTTTT CASSKEASFRGGELFF
few TRBJ1-1 TRBV20-1 NA TGCAGTCCCTCCGTTGACACTGAAGCTTTCTTT CSPSVDTEAFF
NA TRBJ2-1 TRBV7-8 TRBD2 TGTGCCAGCAGCTTACAAACTAGCGGGAGGTACAATGAGCAGTTCTTC CASSLQTSGRYNEQFF
NA TRBJ2-3 TRBV29-1 TRBD2 TGCAGCGTTGAAGGCGGACTAGCGAGCACAGATACGCAGTATTTT CSVEGGLASTDTQYF
NA TRBJ2-3 TRBV5-8 NA TGTGCCAGCAGCCTATACAGCACAGATACGCAGTATTTT CASSLYSTDTQYF
few TRBJ1-1 TRBV4-1 TRBD1 TGCGCCAGCAGCCAACGGACAGGGGAAACTGAAGCTTTCTTT CASSQRTGETEAFF
NA TRBJ2-2 TRBV6-6 NA TGTGCCAGCAGTTACCCATCGGGGGGCGGCGGGGAGCTGTTTTTT CASSYPSGGGGELFF
NA TRBJ2-5 TRBV9 NA TGTGCCAGCAGCGTAGATGGGAGGTGGGAGACCCAGTACTTC CASSVDGRWETQYF
NA TRBJ2-3 TRBV12-5 TRBD2 TGTGCTAGTGGTGGCACTCCGGGACTAGCGGGAGTCGGGGGCACAGATACGCAGTATTTT CASGGTPGLAGVGGTDTQYF
NA TRBJ1-1 TRBV7-2 NA TGTGCCAGCAGCTTCCAACAGGGCGGTGAAGCTTTCTTT CASSFQQGGEAFF
NA TRBJ1-1 TRBV28 NA TGTGCCAGCAGTTTATACCCCTCTGTGGCGGGGGGGAACACTGAAGCTTTCTTT CASSLYPSVAGGNTEAFF
NA TRBJ1-1 TRBV7-9 TRBD1 TGTGCCAGCAGCTTACTGGGACAGGGGGACACTGAAGCTTTCTTT CASSLLGQGDTEAFF
NA TRBJ2-3 TRBV9 TRBD1 TGTGCCAGCAGCGTATATTCTCGGGGACAGGGTTACACAGATACGCAGTATTTT CASSVYSRGQGYTDTQYF
NA TRBJ1-5 TRBV5-1 NA TGCGCCAGCAGCCAAACAGGGATTAGCAATCAGCCCCAGCATTTT CASSQTGISNQPQHF
once TRBJ2-1 TRBV4-3 TRBD2 TGCGCCAGCAGCCAAGATCGGGTGGGAGGGCCGAGAAATGAGCAGTTCTTC CASSQDRVGGPRNEQFF
NA TRBJ2-1 TRBV18 TRBD1 TGTGCCAGCTCCAGGGGACAGGGGGTCAATGAGCAGTTCTTC CASSRGQGVNEQFF
NA TRBJ1-1 TRBV6-5 NA TGTGCCAGCAGCCCTAAACGGAACACTGAAGCTTTCTTT CASSPKRNTEAFF
NA TRBJ1-2 TRBV28 NA TGTGCCAGCACCGGGACAACAGGCTACACCTTC CASTGTTGYTF
NA TRBJ2-2 TRBV9 TRBD1 TGTGCCAGCAGCGTGGGGGACAGGGTCACCGGGGAGCTGTTTTTT CASSVGDRVTGELFF
NA TRBJ2-1 TRBV6-1 NA TGTGCCAGCAGTGAATGGAGGACTCCCTACAATGAGCAGTTCTTC CASSEWRTPYNEQFF
NA TRBJ1-1 TRBV29-1 NA TGCAGCGTTGGTTTCGCAGGCGAAAAGAACACTGAAGCTTTCTTT CSVGFAGEKNTEAFF
NA TRBJ2-5 TRBV10-3 NA TGTGCCATCAGCAAAGACTCCATCCAAGAGACCCAGTACTTC CAISKDSIQETQYF
NA TRBJ2-1 TRBV7-9 TRBD2 TGTGCCAGCAGCTTAGGATTTAGCGGGAGGGCCGATGAGCAGTTCTTC CASSLGFSGRADEQFF
NA TRBJ2-2 TRBV5-8 TRBD2 TGTGCCAGCAGCCCCGGGGGACTAGCGGGAGGATGGACCGGGGAGCTGTTTTTT CASSPGGLAGGWTGELFF
NA TRBJ2-2 TRBV11-1 TRBD2 TGTGCCAGCAGCCCCCCCGTGGCGGGAGCCGACGGGGAGCTGTTTTTT CASSPPVAGADGELFF
once TRBJ1-5 TRBV5-6 TRBD1 TGTGCCAGCAGCTTCGCAACAGGGGATCAGCCCCAGCATTTT CASSFATGDQPQHF
once TRBJ2-7 TRBV6-1 TRBD1 TGTGCCAGCAGAGAGGCAGGGGGCTACGAGCAGTACTTC CASREAGGYEQYF
NA TRBJ2-5 TRBV7-8 TRBD1 TGTGCCAGCAGCTTAGCGGACAGGGGCCAGGAGACCCAGTACTTC CASSLADRGQETQYF
NA TRBJ2-7 TRBV6-1 NA TGTGCCAGCAGTGAAGGGGGCCTTACCTACGAGCAGTACTTC CASSEGGLTYEQYF
few TRBJ2-1 TRBV11-3 TRBD2 TGTGCCAGCAGTTTAGGCTGGCGGGAGGTCTACAATGAGCAGTTCTTC CASSLGWREVYNEQFF